The clone carrying this T cell receptor (beta chain) showed up just once. Its specificity is not known. Per germline, CDR1 MDHEN and CDR2 SYDVKM. The J segment lost 3 bases and the V segment lost 5 bases, leaving 0 bases of the junction unmatched. The CDR3 sequence is 13 residues long. Researchers ran the PCR with 60 Vbeta and 13 Jbeta primers. This table comes from immunoSEQ multiplex PCR, and its TCRdb copy is limited to in-frame clones, with some not included. Here the sample spans 26,000 or so clones, roughly 79% being singletons. These data are taken from a study of cytomegalovirus exposure and HLA in healthy donors. General study points: Most subjects' HLA-A and HLA-B alleles were reportedly predicted from TCR beta sequences. Later examination showed HLA-associated TCR beta chains had greater clonal expansion than equally common others.

This cohort consisted of healthy bone marrow donors. The clonotype originates from a male donor in good health and CMV-seronegative. Sequences were obtained from PBMCs. V and J are TRBV28 and TRBJ2-2; the match to TRBD1 covers 7 bases. The CDR3 nucleotides are TGTGCCAGCAGTGACAGGGACACCGGGGAGCTGTTTTTT. This encodes CASSDRDTGELFF.